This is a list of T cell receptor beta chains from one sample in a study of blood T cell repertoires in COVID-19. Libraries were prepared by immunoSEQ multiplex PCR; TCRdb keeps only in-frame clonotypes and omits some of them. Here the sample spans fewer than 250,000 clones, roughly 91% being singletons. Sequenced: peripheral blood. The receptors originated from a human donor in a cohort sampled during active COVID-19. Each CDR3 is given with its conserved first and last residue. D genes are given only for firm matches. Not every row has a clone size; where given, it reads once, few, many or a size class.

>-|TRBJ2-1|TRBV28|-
CASSRRAGFGKFF
TGTGCCAGCAGTCGGAGGGCGGGATTCGGGAAATTCTTC
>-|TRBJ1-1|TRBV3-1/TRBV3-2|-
CASSQLEKTEAFF
TGTGCCAGCAGCCAACTTGAGAAGACTGAAGCTTTCTTT
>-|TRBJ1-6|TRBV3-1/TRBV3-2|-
CASSQQGGNSPLHF
TGTGCCAGCAGCCAGCAGGGCGGTAATTCACCCCTCCACTTT
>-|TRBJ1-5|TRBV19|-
CASNGEGRGNQPQHF
TGTGCCAGTAACGGGGAGGGCAGGGGCAATCAGCCCCAGCATTTT
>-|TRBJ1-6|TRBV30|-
CAWRAQSGGSPLHF
TGTGCCTGGAGGGCCCAATCGGGGGGTTCACCCCTCCACTTT
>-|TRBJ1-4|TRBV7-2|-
CASSATGSLNEKLFF
TGTGCCAGCAGCGCAACAGGTTCCCTTAATGAAAAACTGTTTTTT
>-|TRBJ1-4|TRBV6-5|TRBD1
CASSTGTGDEKLFF
TGTGCCAGCAGTACGGGGACAGGGGACGAAAAACTGTTTTTT
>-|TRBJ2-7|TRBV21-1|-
CASSAREQYF
TGTGCCAGCAGCGCCCGGGAGCAGTACTTC
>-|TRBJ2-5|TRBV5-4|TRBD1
CASSRQGGPQETQYF
TGTGCCAGCAGCCGACAGGGGGGCCCCCAAGAGACCCAGTACTTC
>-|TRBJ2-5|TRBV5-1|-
CASSLGSPRETQYF
TGCGCCAGCAGCTTGGGGAGCCCCCGGGAGACCCAGTACTTC
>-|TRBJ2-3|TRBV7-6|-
CASSWEAADTQYF
TGTGCCAGCAGCTGGGAGGCGGCAGATACGCAGTATTTT
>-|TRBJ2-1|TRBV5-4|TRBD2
CASSLAGGATYNEQFF
TGTGCCAGCAGCTTGGCCGGGGGGGCCACCTACAATGAGCAGTTCTTC
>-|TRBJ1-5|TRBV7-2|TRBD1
CASSPQGGNQPQHF
TGTGCCAGCAGCCCGCAGGGGGGCAATCAGCCCCAGCATTTT
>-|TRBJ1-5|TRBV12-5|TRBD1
CASGLVLGRGIESLAQHF
TGTGCTAGTGGTTTGGTACTGGGCAGGGGGATTGAGTCTTTAGCCCAGCATTTT
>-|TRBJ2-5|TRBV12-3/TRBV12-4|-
CASSLMFGETQYF
TGTGCCAGCAGTTTAATGTTCGGGGAGACCCAGTACTTC
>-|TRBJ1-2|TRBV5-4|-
CALALDHGYTF
TGTGCCCTGGCCCTAGATCATGGCTACACCTTC
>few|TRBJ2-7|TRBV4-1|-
CASSQVRGLRDEQYF
TGCGCCAGCAGCCAAGTAAGGGGATTAAGAGACGAGCAGTACTTC
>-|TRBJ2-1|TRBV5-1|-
CASSLESGGSEQFF
TGCGCCAGCAGCTTGGAGTCAGGAGGCAGTGAGCAGTTCTTC
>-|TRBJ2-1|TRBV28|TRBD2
CASSRGVAGGFEEQFF
TGTGCCAGCAGTCGAGGCGTAGCGGGAGGGTTTGAGGAGCAGTTCTTC
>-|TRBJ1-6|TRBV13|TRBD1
CASSSGTVLSPLHF
TGTGCCAGCAGCTCCGGGACAGTTCTTTCACCCCTCCACTTT
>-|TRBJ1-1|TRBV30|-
CAWSDSPNTEAFF
TGTGCCTGGTCCGACAGTCCGAACACTGAAGCTTTCTTT
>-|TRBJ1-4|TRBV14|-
CASSQDRDAGRDEKLFF
TGTGCCAGCAGCCAAGACAGGGACGCGGGAAGGGACGAAAAACTGTTTTTT
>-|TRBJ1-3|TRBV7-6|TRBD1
CASSRLQPTGVSGNTIYF
TGTGCCAGCAGCCGCCTACAACCGACAGGGGTATCTGGAAACACCATATATTTT
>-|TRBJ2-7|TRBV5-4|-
CASSFQGYEQYF
TGTGCCAGCAGCTTCCAGGGCTACGAGCAGTACTTC
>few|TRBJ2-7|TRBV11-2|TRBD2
CASSPSGKGEQYF
TGTGCCAGCAGCCCTAGCGGGAAGGGTGAGCAGTACTTC
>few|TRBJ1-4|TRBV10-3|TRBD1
CAISEGDRFREKLFF
TGTGCCATCAGTGAGGGGGACAGGTTCCGGGAAAAACTGTTTTTT
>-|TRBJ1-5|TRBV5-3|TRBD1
CARSLEFVFTGTGPNQPQHF
TGTGCCAGAAGCTTGGAGTTTGTTTTTACGGGGACAGGACCGAATCAGCCCCAGCATTTT
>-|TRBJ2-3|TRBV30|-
CAWSVVRKVVGDTQYF
TGTGCCTGGAGTGTCGTCAGGAAGGTTGTGGGAGATACGCAGTATTTT
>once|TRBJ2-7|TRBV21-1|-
CASSKEPGLAGARSYEQYF
TGTGCCAGCAGCAAAGAACCGGGACTAGCGGGAGCGCGCTCCTACGAGCAGTACTTC
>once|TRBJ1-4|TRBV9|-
CASSVGVSNEKLFF
TGTGCCAGCAGCGTAGGAGTTTCTAATGAAAAACTGTTTTTT
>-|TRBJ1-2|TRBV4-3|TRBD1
CASSQDYDDRGNYGYTF
TGCGCCAGCAGCCAAGACTACGACGACAGGGGTAACTATGGCTACACCTTC
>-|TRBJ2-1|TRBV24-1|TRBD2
CATGLAGGPFNEQFF
TGTGCCACCGGACTAGCGGGAGGGCCGTTCAATGAGCAGTTCTTC
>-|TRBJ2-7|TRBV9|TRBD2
CASSPSGAGGVYEQYF
TGTGCCAGCAGCCCTTCTGGGGCGGGGGGGGTCTACGAGCAGTACTTC
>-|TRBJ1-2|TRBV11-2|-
CASSQVGGSYGYTF
TGTGCCAGCAGCCAAGTAGGAGGGAGCTATGGCTACACCTTC
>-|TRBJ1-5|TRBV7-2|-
CASTQTQGQPQHF
TGTGCCAGCACCCAAACTCAGGGGCAGCCCCAGCATTTT
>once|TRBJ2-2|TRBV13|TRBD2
CASSQGLAGYSTGELFF
TGTGCCAGCAGCCAAGGACTAGCGGGATATTCCACCGGGGAGCTGTTTTTT
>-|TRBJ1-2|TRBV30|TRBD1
CAWSYRGRDGSYGYTF
TGTGCCTGGAGCTACAGGGGGCGCGATGGAAGCTATGGCTACACCTTC
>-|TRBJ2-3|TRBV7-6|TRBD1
CASSPGTVPADTQYF
TGTGCCAGCAGCCCTGGGACAGTGCCCGCAGATACGCAGTATTTT
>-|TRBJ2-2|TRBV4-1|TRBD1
CASSQRGQRKNTGELFF
TGCGCCAGCAGCCAGAGGGGACAGCGGAAGAACACCGGGGAGCTGTTTTTT
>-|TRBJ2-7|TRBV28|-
CASSLLYEQYF
TGTGCCAGCAGTTTACTCTACGAGCAGTACTTC
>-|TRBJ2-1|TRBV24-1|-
CATSDPNRVPFRGDEQFF
TGTGCCACCAGTGACCCAAACAGGGTGCCCTTTAGAGGGGATGAGCAGTTCTTC
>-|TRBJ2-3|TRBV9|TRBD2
CASSVGLAGGGDTQYF
TGTGCCAGCAGCGTAGGGTTAGCGGGAGGTGGTGATACGCAGTATTTT
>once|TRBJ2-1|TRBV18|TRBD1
CASSQPGQRISYNEQFF
TGTGCCAGCTCACAACCGGGACAGCGAATCTCCTACAATGAGCAGTTCTTC
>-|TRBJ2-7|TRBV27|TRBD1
CASSLEGQGTYEQYF
TGTGCCAGCAGTTTAGAGGGACAGGGGACTTACGAGCAGTACTTC